A selection of T cell receptor beta chains follows, all from one sample in a study of T cell responses to AZD1222 COVID-19 vaccine. The assay was immunoSEQ multiplex PCR, and TCRdb's table has in-frame clones only and misses some. The sample shows some 87,000 clones, about 90% of them seen only once. Here the sequenced sample was peripheral blood, taken on day 0 of MenACWY control vaccination. These receptors all stem from an adult in good health. Both conserved end residues are part of each CDR3. Fields, in order: clone size, V gene, D gene, J gene, CDR3 DNA, CDR3 protein. The D gene is left open where the match is weak. Clone size is stated in some rows and not others, as once, few, many or a class when expanded.

>once|TRBV5-1|.|TRBJ2-2
TGCGCCAGCAGCTTGGCACAGGGCACCGGGGAGCTGTTTTTT
CASSLAQGTGELFF
>once|TRBV28|.|TRBJ1-5
TGTGCCAGCTTTCCGGGCGGTAGCAATCAGCCCCAGCATTTT
CASFPGGSNQPQHF
>.|TRBV29-1|TRBD1|TRBJ1-2
TGCAGCGCCGGGGGACAGTCGTATGGCTACACCTTC
CSAGGQSYGYTF
>.|TRBV3-1/TRBV3-2|.|TRBJ2-7
TGTGCCAGCAGCCCTACCTCCCAAATCTACGAGCAGTACTTC
CASSPTSQIYEQYF
>.|TRBV27|TRBD2|TRBJ2-1
TGTGCCAGCAGCCCCGGACTAGTAAGTCGTTATGAGCAGTTCTTC
CASSPGLVSRYEQFF
>.|TRBV28|.|TRBJ2-5
TGTGCCAGCAGTGCAACTAACCAAGAGACCCAGTACTTC
CASSATNQETQYF
>.|TRBV7-3|TRBD1|TRBJ2-5
TGTGCCAGCAGCTTCCCGGGACAGGGCAGGGAGACCCAGTACTTC
CASSFPGQGRETQYF
>.|TRBV19|TRBD1|TRBJ2-3
TGTGCCAGTAGCGCAACCGGGACAGGAGCTTTCACAGATACGCAGTATTTT
CASSATGTGAFTDTQYF
>few|TRBV27|.|TRBJ1-1
TGTGCCAGCAGTTTCAGGGAACACACTGAAGCTTTCTTT
CASSFREHTEAFF
>.|TRBV7-2|.|TRBJ2-2
TGTGCCAGCAGCAGGATAGGAGCGAACACCGGGGAGCTGTTTTTT
CASSRIGANTGELFF
>.|TRBV5-6|.|TRBJ2-3
TGTGCCAGCAGCTTGGCCGCGGGATCTACGCAGTATTTT
CASSLAAGSTQYF
>.|TRBV2|TRBD2|TRBJ2-1
TGTGCCAGCAGTTCCGGGACTACGAATGAGCAGTTCTTC
CASSSGTTNEQFF
>.|TRBV5-1|.|TRBJ1-3
TGCGCCAGCAGCTTTGGAACGAGCTCTGGAAACACCATATATTTT
CASSFGTSSGNTIYF
>.|TRBV5-1|TRBD1|TRBJ1-4
TGCGCCAGCAGCCTGGGGACAGACGAAAAACTGTTTTTT
CASSLGTDEKLFF
>once|TRBV19|.|TRBJ2-4
TGTGCCAGTAGTCGGGTAGCGAACATTCAGTACTTC
CASSRVANIQYF
>.|TRBV5-1|TRBD2|TRBJ2-7
TGCGCCAGCAGCTGGGGGACTAGCGAGTACGAGCAGTACTTC
CASSWGTSEYEQYF
>.|TRBV18|TRBD1|TRBJ1-6
TGTGCCAGCTCACCACGACAGGGCCAGCCACCCCTCCACTTT
CASSPRQGQPPLHF
>.|TRBV11-2|.|TRBJ2-1
TGTGCCAGCAGCTTAGAAGGGTCTCCCCCTAAAAACAATGAGCAGTTCTTC
CASSLEGSPPKNNEQFF
>.|TRBV3-1/TRBV3-2|.|TRBJ2-5
TGTGCCAGCAGCCAAGATTTGTCAGGGTTTAGCCAAGAGACCCAGTACTTC
CASSQDLSGFSQETQYF
>.|TRBV10-3|TRBD2|TRBJ2-2
TGTGCCATCAGTGGAGCGGGAGGGCCGGACACCGGGGAGCTGTTTTTT
CAISGAGGPDTGELFF
>.|TRBV3-1/TRBV3-2|.|TRBJ2-2
TGTGCCAGCAGCCCCAACACCGGGGAGCTGTTTTTT
CASSPNTGELFF
>.|TRBV7-2|.|TRBJ2-3
TGTGCCACCACTAGGGCCCTCTCACCGGCAGATACGCAGTATTTT
CATTRALSPADTQYF
>.|TRBV7-9|TRBD1|TRBJ1-4
TGTGCCAGCAGCTTAGGTGGGACAGGGCGTGAAAAACTGTTTTTT
CASSLGGTGREKLFF
>.|TRBV6-6|.|TRBJ2-7
TGTGCCAGCAGTTACCCGTCGACGCATCACTACGAGCAGTACTTC
CASSYPSTHHYEQYF
>.|TRBV12-3/TRBV12-4|.|TRBJ1-5
TGTGCCAGCAGTTTAATGGCTAATCAGCCCCAGCATTTT
CASSLMANQPQHF
>.|TRBV12-3/TRBV12-4|.|TRBJ1-6
TGTGCCAGCGCCCGGGAGGAGAATTCACCCCTCCACTTT
CASAREENSPLHF
>few|TRBV19|TRBD2|TRBJ2-7
TGTGCCAGTAGTATAGGTTCTAGCGGGAACGGCTACGAGCAGTACTTC
CASSIGSSGNGYEQYF
>.|TRBV20-1|.|TRBJ2-7
TGCAGTGCCCTAGCGACCTACGAGCAGTACTTC
CSALATYEQYF
>once|TRBV24-1|.|TRBJ2-7
TGTGCCACCAGTGATCCCCCGTCCAAGAACCCCTACGAGCAGTACTTC
CATSDPPSKNPYEQYF
>.|TRBV6-1|.|TRBJ1-1
TGTGCCAGCAGTGAGGCAGGGAGGAGCACTGAAGCTTTCTTT
CASSEAGRSTEAFF